Following are 18 T cell receptor beta chains from one sample sequenced in a study of blood T cell repertoires in COVID-19. TCRdb's table, derived via immunoSEQ multiplex PCR, lists solely in-frame clones and lacks some. There are roughly 300,000 clones in the sample; roughly nine tenths occur only once, and over 9.5% lies in the top ten. The sample was peripheral blood. Receptors originate from a woman aged 25 to 39 with COVID-19, enrolled during active disease.

This clone was counted a single time. V usage is TRBV5-4 and J usage is TRBJ1-2; TRBD1 matches at 7 bases. The V gene's germline CDR1 is SGHNT and CDR2 YYREEE (reference sequence). This CDR3 has 13 amino acids. V shed 5 bases, J shed 10 bases, and the junction held 11 bases outside the gene matches. The CDR3 here is CASRQGQVIDYTF. As DNA, the CDR3 is TGTGCCAGCAGGCAAGGACAGGTGATTGACTACACCTTC.

The rearrangement joins TRBV7-2 to TRBJ2-3, with 8 bases lining up with TRBD2. The CDR3 runs 14 residues. The germline V gene encodes CDR1 SGHTA and CDR2 FQGNSA. The trim removed 5 bases at V and 4 bases at J, leaving 5 bases unmatched. CDR3 loop: CASSTRLAPDTQYF. The CDR3 DNA reads as TGTGCCAGCAGCACTCGACTAGCGCCAGATACGCAGTATTTT.

In nucleotides, the CDR3 is TGTGCCAGCAGCGCTATGGGACTCACAGATACGCAGTATTTT. Residues: CASSAMGLTDTQYF. The gene calls are TRBV5-8 and TRBJ2-3; TRBD2 might be the D (6 bases). The CDR3 is made up of 14 amino acids. Germline V lookup: CDR1 SGHTS, CDR2 YDEGEE. Trimming shortened V by 4 bases and J by 2 bases, and 11 bases separated the two germline ends.

This clone was seen only once. V gene TRBV4-1 combines with J gene TRBJ2-7; 7 bases fit TRBD2. Trimming at V came to 1 base and at J to 4 bases, leaving 7 bases not matched to a gene. Germline V gene data show CDR1 as MGHRA and CDR2 as YSYEKL. This CDR3 has 15 residues. DNA of the CDR3: TGCGCCAGCAGCCAAGTTGCGGGGGAATTGTACGAGCAGTACTTC. As protein: CASSQVAGELYEQYF.

The chain is built from TRBV27 and TRBJ2-7, with D perhaps matching TRBD1 (5 bases). CDR3 length: 13 amino acids. CDR1 MNHEY and CDR2 SMNVEV come from the germline V gene (reference sequence). V lost 6 bases to trimming and J lost 3 bases, with 12 bases between them. CDR3 sequence: CASRRRGFYEQYF. The CDR3 DNA follows: TGTGCCAGCAGACGAAGGGGATTCTACGAGCAGTACTTC.

Only a few counts were recorded for this clone. This chain uses TRBV6-5 with TRBJ1-6; a possible D gene is TRBD1 (5 bases). The V end was cut by 7 bases, the J end by 10 bases, with 20 bases between. The CDR3 is 15 amino acids. CDR1 and CDR2 (germline): MNHEY, SVGAGI. The CDR3 DNA reads as TGTGCCAGCACCCCTGCTAGGGGTACCCGCTCACCCCTCCACTTT. Its translation is CASTPARGTRSPLHF.

This chain links TRBV6-5 with TRBJ2-7, with a weak D call TRBD1 (6 bases). CDR1 MNHEY and CDR2 SVGAGI come from the germline V gene. V was shortened by 0 bases and J by 5 bases, with 14 bases between the two germline ends. The CDR3 consists of 15 residues. The CDR3: CASSYSKQGIHEQYF. For the CDR3, the DNA is TGTGCCAGCAGTTACTCGAAACAGGGTATCCACGAGCAGTACTTC.

There are a few counts of this clone. The chain recombines TRBV2 with TRBJ2-2; a possible D gene is TRBD1 (6 bases). Germline CDR1 and CDR2: SNHLY and FYNNEI. The CDR3 length is 13 residues. Trimming left V 6 bases short and J 6 bases short, with 11 bases between. The CDR3 loop is CASSGDRPGELFF. CDR3 coding DNA: TGTGCCAGCAGCGGAGACAGGCCCGGGGAGCTGTTTTTT.

The CDR3 nucleotides read TGCGCCAGCAGCTTATCTGCAGGGGAGACTGAAGCTTTCTTT. The encoded protein is CASSLSAGETEAFF. V and J are TRBV5-1 and TRBJ1-1; a weak D match, TRBD1 (6 bases). V dropped 2 bases and J dropped 5 bases, with 13 bases sitting between them. This CDR3 is 14 amino acids long. In germline, CDR1 is SGHRS, CDR2 YFSETQ.

Here the CDR3 reads CASSLGVRGGVEKLFF. In DNA form, the CDR3 reads TGTGCCAGCAGCTTAGGAGTTCGAGGGGGAGTTGAAAAACTGTTTTTT. V and J are TRBV7-2 and TRBJ1-4; possible D gene TRBD1, 6 bases. V lost 1 base and J 7 bases, leaving 16 bases between the germline ends. This CDR3 has 16 amino acids. Germline values: CDR1 SGHTA, CDR2 FQGNSA.

The CDR3 reads CASSLASGLAGGYEQYF. DNA of the CDR3: TGCGCCAGCAGCTTGGCGTCCGGACTAGCGGGGGGATACGAGCAGTACTTC. The chain joins TRBV5-1 to TRBJ2-7; 14 nucleotides agree with TRBD2. The CDR3 is made up of 17 amino acids. CDR1 is SGHRS, CDR2 YFSETQ, per germline. V shed 0 bases and J 4 bases; nucleotides not matched to a gene: 6.

A few counts support this clone. This sequence joins TRBV4-1 and TRBJ2-7; 14 positions match TRBD2. Germline values: CDR1 MGHRA, CDR2 YSYEKL. With V trimmed by 4 bases and J by 1 base, 15 bases remained unmatched. There are 20 residues in the CDR3. The CDR3 spells CASSPLLLTSGGARSYEQYF. Written as DNA, the CDR3 is TGCGCCAGCAGCCCGCTACTGTTGACTAGCGGGGGGGCCAGATCCTACGAGCAGTACTTC.

V and J are TRBV11-2 and TRBJ2-7; TRBD2 matches at 15 bases. The CDR3 runs 16 residues. Germline V gives CDR1 SGHAT, CDR2 FQNNGV. V shed 8 bases and J 5 bases; nucleotides not matched to a gene: 10. Here the CDR3 reads CASSRTSGGVLDEQYF. As DNA, the CDR3 is TGTGCCAGCTCCAGGACTAGCGGGGGGGTCCTGGACGAGCAGTACTTC.

The rearrangement uses TRBV4-1 and TRBJ2-5, with 10 bases identical to TRBD2. CDR1 is MGHRA, CDR2 YSYEKL, per germline. V shed 4 bases, J shed 1 base, and the junction held 6 bases outside the gene matches. The CDR3 extends over 16 amino acids. CDR3 sequence: CASSRGTSGAQETQYF. In DNA form, the CDR3 reads TGCGCCAGCAGCCGAGGCACTAGCGGGGCCCAAGAGACCCAGTACTTC.

In DNA form, the CDR3 reads TGTGCCTGGAGTCCAAGACTAGCGGGGGTTAGTGAGCAGTTCTTC. It translates to CAWSPRLAGVSEQFF. The J gene is TRBJ2-1, the V gene TRBV30; 12 nucleotides line up with TRBD2. CDR3 length: 15 residues. The V segment lost 2 bases and the J segment 9 bases; nucleotides outside the gene matches: 8. In germline, CDR1 is GTSNPN, CDR2 SVGIG (reference sequence). Together with reference TRBV30 and TRBJ2-1, the CDR3 gives the full variable domain: SQTIHQWPATLVQPVGSPLSLECTVEGTSNPNLYWYRQAAGRGLQLLFYSVGIGQISSEVPQNLSASRPQDRQFILSSKKLLLSDSGFYLCAWSPRLAGVSEQFFGPGTRLTVL.

Here the CDR3 reads CASSLGSGGAYEQYF. CDR3 bases: TGTGCCAGCAGCTTAGGGTCAGGAGGTGCCTACGAGCAGTACTTC. The rearrangement joins TRBV7-2 to TRBJ2-7, with D possibly matching TRBD2 (5 bases). Germline V gene sequence: CDR1 SGHTA, CDR2 FQGNSA. This CDR3 contains 15 residues. Trimming left V 1 base short and J 2 bases short, with 12 bases between.

V is TRBV28 and J is TRBJ1-2, with TRBD1 matching over 8 bases. Germline values: CDR1 MDHEN, CDR2 SYDVKM. V dropped 4 bases and J dropped 0; count of bases not matched to a gene: 7. The CDR3 spans 16 residues. The CDR3 nucleotides are TGTGCCAGCAGTTACCAGACAGGGGTCACTAACTATGGCTACACCTTC. Protein product: CASSYQTGVTNYGYTF.

This chain links TRBV3-1 (or the pseudogene TRBV3-2) with TRBJ2-4, with 8 bases that match TRBD2. There are 15 residues in the CDR3. Per the germline V gene, CDR1 is LGHDT and CDR2 is YNNKEL (reference sequence). The V and J ends lost 3 bases and 10 bases, in that order; junction bases with no gene match: 11. The CDR3 DNA is TGTGCCAGCAGCCAGGCCAGCGGGGGACAAGGTATTCAGTACTTC. It is translated as CASSQASGGQGIQYF.